Each of the 19 T cell receptor beta chains below was sequenced from the same sample in a study of blood T cell repertoires in COVID-19. Here immunoSEQ multiplex PCR was the method, and the copy in TCRdb shows in-frame clones only, minus some. In the table there are some 260,000 clones, approximately 90% of which are singletons. Sequences were obtained from PBMCs or T cells enriched from blood (not recorded which). These receptor sequences come from a woman aged 25 to 45 with acute COVID-19.

V is TRBV10-3 and J is TRBJ2-3, with a weak D call TRBD2 (7 bases). The CDR3 spans 16 residues. V dropped 0 bases and J dropped 1 base, with 11 bases sitting between them. Germline CDR1 reads ENHRY; CDR2 reads SYGVKD. The CDR3 bases are TGTGCCATCAGTGAGTCGACCGGGGGGCGCACAGATACGCAGTATTTT. As protein: CAISESTGGRTDTQYF.

The CDR3 loop reads CASSPSGAINEKLFF. CDR3 in DNA: TGTGCCAGTAGCCCATCAGGCGCAATCAATGAAAAACTGTTTTTT. This rearrangement joins TRBV19 to TRBJ1-4; no firm D call. Germline V gives CDR1 LNHDA, CDR2 SQIVND (reference sequence). The length of the CDR3 is 15 residues. The germline V and J ends were trimmed by 6 bases and 5 bases, with 16 bases remaining between them.

The chain links TRBV24-1 to TRBJ2-2; perhaps TRBD1 as D (6 bases). CDR1 and CDR2 (germline): KGHDR, SFDVKD. CDR3 length equals 13 residues. V lost 5 bases and J lost 4, with 7 bases in between. As DNA, the CDR3 is TGTGCCACCAGTGGAGGGGGCACCGGGGAGCTGTTTTTT. It is translated as CATSGGGTGELFF.

This clone was observed a single time. The genes are TRBV7-9 and TRBJ2-5; unclear D gene. V was trimmed by 1 base and J by 3 bases, leaving 6 bases between them. The CDR3 is 13 residues long. In germline, CDR1 is SEHNR, CDR2 FQNEAQ (reference sequence). The CDR3 protein is CASSLVHEETQYF. The DNA for the CDR3 is TGTGCCAGCAGCTTAGTACACGAAGAGACCCAGTACTTC.

V gene TRBV6-1 combines with J gene TRBJ1-5; maybe TRBD1 (6 bases). Germline V lookup: CDR1 MNHNS, CDR2 SASEGT. V was shortened by 1 base and J by 4 bases, with 11 bases between the two germline ends. The CDR3 has 15 amino acids. CDR3 nucleotides: TGTGCCAGCAGTGAAGGGGACAAGGGGAATCAGCCCCAGCATTTT. Translated: CASSEGDKGNQPQHF.

The V gene is TRBV7-2, the J gene TRBJ2-3; 8 nucleotides line up with TRBD2. The CDR3 length is 16 residues. The V and J ends lost 1 base and 8 bases, in that order; junction bases with no gene match: 11. Germline values: CDR1 SGHTA, CDR2 FQGNSA. The CDR3 loop is CASSLVASREGGTQYF. As DNA, the CDR3 is TGTGCCAGCAGCTTAGTTGCTAGCCGGGAGGGGGGTACGCAGTATTTT. Based on the CDR3 plus reference TRBV7-2 and TRBJ2-3, the full variable domain is GAGVSQSPSNKVTEKGKDVELRCDPISGHTALYWYRQSLGQGLEFLIYFQGNSAPDKSGLPSDRFSAERTGGSVSTLTIQRTQQEDSAVYLCASSLVASREGGTQYFGPGTRLTVL.

This rearrangement joins TRBV7-8 to TRBJ2-1; TRBD2 matches at 15 bases. CDR3 length: 17 residues. Germline CDR1 SGHVS, CDR2 FQNEAQ. After removal of 5 bases from V and 4 bases from J, the junction contained 6 bases not matched to a gene. CDR3 sequence reads: CASSRTSGGVSYNEQFF. DNA of the CDR3: TGTGCCAGCAGCCGGACTAGCGGGGGGGTGTCATACAATGAGCAGTTCTTC.

CDR3 region: CASSQGRRGIQYF. CDR3 in DNA: TGTGCCAGCAGCCAAGGACGGAGAGGCATTCAGTACTTC. V and J are TRBV3-1 (or the pseudogene TRBV3-2) and TRBJ2-4; D unclear. In germline, CDR1 is LGHDT, CDR2 YNNKEL (reference sequence). The CDR3 length is 13 residues. V was pared by 1 base and J by 9 bases, with 10 bases between.

The rearrangement links TRBV19 to TRBJ1-1; the match to TRBD1 covers 8 bases. The CDR3 runs 18 residues. Germline lookup yields CDR1 LNHDA and CDR2 SQIVND (reference sequence). The ends lost 3 bases at V and 1 base at J; junction bases unmatched: 13. The CDR3 coding sequence is TGTGCCAGTAGTATGGCGGCAGGGGGCACGAAGACGAACACTGAAGCTTTCTTT. The encoded protein is CASSMAAGGTKTNTEAFF.

The chain has TRBV9 and TRBJ1-1; the D is unclear. This CDR3 spans 13 amino acids. Germline V gives CDR1 SGDLS, CDR2 YYNGEE. V lost 3 bases and J 1 base, leaving 7 bases between the germline ends. The CDR3 bases are TGTGCCAGCAGCGGCAACAAGAACACTGAAGCTTTCTTT. It specifies CASSGNKNTEAFF.

V and J are TRBV28 and TRBJ2-1, with 8 positions matching TRBD2. CDR1 is MDHEN, CDR2 SYDVKM, per germline. The CDR3 length is 15 residues. V lost 7 bases, J lost 2 bases, and 7 bases stayed unmatched. The CDR3 region is CASTPGGGTYNEQFF. CDR3 DNA sequence: TGTGCCAGCACCCCGGGCGGGGGGACCTACAATGAGCAGTTCTTC. Filled out from reference TRBV28 and TRBJ2-1, the complete variable domain reads DVKVTQSSRYLVKRTGEKVFLECVQDMDHENMFWYRQDPGLGLRLIYFSYDVKMKEKGDIPEGYSVSREKKERFSLILESASTNQTSMYLCASTPGGGTYNEQFFGPGTRLTVL.

The chain combines TRBV27 with TRBJ2-7; D possibly corresponds to TRBD1 (6 bases). The germline gives CDR1 MNHEY, CDR2 SMNVEV (reference sequence). Deletions cut 6 bases from V and 4 bases from J, with 13 bases between. The CDR3 is made up of 13 amino acids. This chain's CDR3 is CASRQTGTYEQYF. CDR3 DNA sequence: TGTGCCAGCAGGCAGACAGGAACATACGAGCAGTACTTC.

V gene TRBV9 combines with J gene TRBJ2-1; D not resolved. Trimming removed 0 bases from V and 4 bases from J, with 11 bases in between. This CDR3 has 15 residues. CDR1 is SGDLS, CDR2 YYNGEE, per germline. CDR3 nucleotides: TGTGCCAGCAGCGTAGGCGCACAGTATTACAATGAGCAGTTCTTC. Protein product: CASSVGAQYYNEQFF.

CDR3 sequence reads: CASSLGSGQYEQYF. The CDR3 DNA sequence: TGTGCCAGCAGCTTGGGGTCCGGACAATACGAGCAGTACTTC. The V gene is TRBV5-8, the J gene TRBJ2-7; TRBD1 might be the D (5 bases). CDR1 is SGHTS and CDR2 is YDEGEE in the germline V gene. The CDR3 runs to 14 residues. Trimming pared 0 bases from V and 4 bases from J, leaving 11 bases between. The full variable domain, rest sourced from reference TRBV5-8 and TRBJ2-7, is EAGVTQSPTHLIKTRGQQATLRCSPISGHTSVYWYQQALGLGLQFLLWYDEGEERNRGNFPPRFSGRQFPNYSSELNVNALELEDSALYLCASSLGSGQYEQYFGPGTRLTVT.

The rearrangement uses TRBV5-1 and TRBJ2-1; 7 bases agree with TRBD2. Germline V gene lookup returns CDR1 SGHRS and CDR2 YFSETQ. CDR3 size: 16 residues. V gave up 4 bases and J gave up 10 bases; unmatched junction bases: 17. The CDR3 DNA sequence: TGCGCCAGCAGCCCGGACCCGACTAGCCCCCGGCGAGAGCAGTTCTTC. It specifies CASSPDPTSPRREQFF.

The chain employs TRBV3-1 (or the pseudogene TRBV3-2) and TRBJ1-6; D is unresolved. The CDR3 loop spans 15 amino acids. V was shortened by 4 bases and J by 6 bases, with 13 bases between the two germline ends. The germline gives CDR1 LGHDT, CDR2 YNNKEL (reference sequence). CDR3 protein: CASSPSRFSNSPLHF. For the CDR3, the DNA is TGTGCCAGCAGCCCATCGAGGTTTTCTAATTCACCCCTCCACTTT.

The chain employs TRBV28 and TRBJ1-5; D is possibly TRBD1 (6 bases). This CDR3 contains 15 residues. Germline CDR1 reads MDHEN; CDR2 reads SYDVKM. V lost 6 bases and J 1 base, leaving 13 bases between the germline ends. The CDR3 loop reads CASSQGGQSNQPQHF. The CDR3 DNA is TGTGCCAGCAGCCAAGGGGGACAAAGCAATCAGCCCCAGCATTTT.

The V call is TRBV4-2, the J call TRBJ2-7; maybe TRBD1 (5 bases). The CDR3 spans 13 residues. The germline gives CDR1 LGHNA, CDR2 YNFKEQ. V shed 5 bases and J shed 0 bases, with 8 bases lying between them. The CDR3 DNA reads TGTGCCAGCAGCGCGCAGGGCTCCTACGAGCAGTACTTC. It is translated as CASSAQGSYEQYF.

The chain employs TRBV4-1 and TRBJ2-3, with TRBD2 matching 11 bases. CDR3 size: 16 residues. Germline assignment: CDR1 MGHRA and CDR2 YSYEKL. The trim removed 4 bases at V and 4 bases at J, leaving 7 bases unmatched. The CDR3 DNA reads as TGCGCCAGCAGCCCTACTAGCGGGAGTTTTGCAGATACGCAGTATTTT. Its protein is CASSPTSGSFADTQYF.